Listed below are T cell receptor beta chains from one sample, sequenced in a study of shared clonotypes between healthy human individuals. The data were produced by immunoSEQ multiplex PCR, yet TCRdb's version contains in-frame clones alone and is incomplete. The sample includes just over 2,000,000 clones, around 96% seen only once; the top ten take about 1.1%. The sample comprised naive CD8+ T cells sorted from blood. Receptors were obtained from a man between 18 and 35 years old in good health. Both conserved end residues are part of each CDR3. The D gene is left open where the match is weak. Expanded clones get a size class; other rows say once, few or many, or leave the size out.

d_call	v_call	clone_size	j_call	cdr3_aa	cdr3_nt
-	TRBV5-4	-	TRBJ2-1	CASSQGTSYEQFF	TGTGCCAGCAGCCAGGGGACATCGTATGAGCAGTTCTTC
TRBD2	TRBV29-1	few	TRBJ2-3	CSVVGTRADTQYF	TGCAGCGTTGTTGGGACTAGGGCAGATACGCAGTATTTT
TRBD1	TRBV5-6	-	TRBJ2-7	CASTRDRGISEQYF	TGTGCCAGCACCCGTGACAGGGGGATTAGCGAGCAGTACTTC
-	TRBV30	few	TRBJ1-1	CAGGWQFNTEAFF	TGTGCTGGGGGGTGGCAGTTTAACACTGAAGCTTTCTTT
-	TRBV6-6	-	TRBJ2-1	CASSRLEGEQFF	TGTGCCAGCAGTCGCCTCGAGGGTGAGCAGTTCTTC
-	TRBV7-9	-	TRBJ2-1	CASSGSPGAGGNEQFF	TGTGCCAGCAGCGGGTCCCCAGGGGCAGGGGGGAATGAGCAGTTCTTC
TRBD2	TRBV4-3	-	TRBJ2-2	CASSLGLGGVGELFF	TGCGCCAGCAGCCTAGGACTAGGCGGAGTAGGGGAGCTGTTTTTT
-	TRBV7-9	-	TRBJ2-3	CASSLSWDSGTQYF	TGTGCCAGCAGTTTAAGTTGGGACTCAGGTACGCAGTATTTT
-	TRBV7-7	-	TRBJ2-1	CASSLEVGSNEQFF	TGTGCTAGCAGCTTAGAAGTCGGGAGTAATGAGCAGTTCTTC
-	TRBV7-9	-	TRBJ2-7	CASSGPRQEYEQYF	TGTGCCAGCAGCGGGCCGAGACAGGAATACGAGCAGTACTTC
-	TRBV30	-	TRBJ2-1	CAWILRGREQFF	TGTGCCTGGATCCTTCGGGGCAGGGAACAGTTCTTC
-	TRBV7-9	-	TRBJ2-7	CASSLPHSYEQYF	TGTGCCAGCAGCTTACCCCATTCCTACGAGCAGTACTTC
TRBD2	TRBV7-9	-	TRBJ2-2	CASSSQTPLAGGTGELFF	TGTGCCAGCAGCTCGCAGACCCCACTAGCGGGAGGTACCGGGGAGCTGTTTTTT
TRBD2	TRBV9	-	TRBJ2-1	CASSPWGTSGAHNEQFF	TGTGCCAGCAGCCCCTGGGGGACTAGCGGGGCCCACAATGAGCAGTTCTTC
TRBD1	TRBV11-2	-	TRBJ2-5	CASSSYGTGGTQYF	TGTGCCAGCAGCTCGTATGGGACAGGGGGGACCCAGTACTTC
-	TRBV4-2	-	TRBJ1-1	CASSQEVGMNTEAFF	TGTGCCAGCAGCCAAGAGGTTGGGATGAACACTGAAGCTTTCTTT
-	TRBV6-1	-	TRBJ2-7	CASSEARQHYEQYF	TGTGCCAGCAGTGAAGCTCGGCAGCACTACGAGCAGTACTTC
-	TRBV14	-	TRBJ2-5	CASSHRAFVQETQYF	TGTGCCAGCAGCCATCGGGCGTTCGTCCAAGAGACCCAGTACTTC
TRBD1	TRBV4-1	-	TRBJ1-1	CASSQADRGNTEAFF	TGCGCCAGCAGCCAGGCGGACAGGGGGAACACTGAAGCTTTCTTT
-	TRBV7-9	-	TRBJ2-6	CASSLFVPGANVLTF	TGTGCCAGCAGCTTATTCGTCCCTGGGGCCAACGTCCTGACTTTC
-	TRBV6-5	-	TRBJ2-1	CASSYSGIYNEQFF	TGTGCCAGCAGTTACTCCGGTATTTACAATGAGCAGTTCTTC
-	TRBV27	-	TRBJ1-1	CASSHSGNTEAFF	TGTGCCAGCTCGCACAGCGGGAACACTGAAGCTTTCTTT
-	TRBV5-1	-	TRBJ1-1	CASTQGLNTEAFF	TGCGCCAGCACACAGGGATTGAACACTGAAGCTTTCTTT
TRBD1	TRBV2	-	TRBJ2-3	CASSERGQGTDTQYF	TGTGCCAGCAGTGAAAGGGGGCAGGGCACAGATACGCAGTATTTT
TRBD2	TRBV4-1	-	TRBJ2-7	CASSQTSGITYEQYF	TGCGCCAGCAGCCAGACTAGCGGGATCACCTACGAGCAGTACTTC
TRBD2	TRBV5-1	-	TRBJ2-7	CASSAGTSGGAYEQYF	TGCGCCAGCAGCGCCGGGACTAGCGGGGGGGCCTACGAGCAGTACTTC
-	TRBV19	-	TRBJ2-2	CASRGSFGRETSNTGELFF	TGTGCCAGTAGGGGTAGCTTCGGACGGGAGACCTCGAACACCGGGGAGCTGTTTTTT
-	TRBV5-6	-	TRBJ1-1	CASSPPSTGSTEAFF	TGTGCCAGCAGCCCGCCTTCCACAGGGAGCACTGAAGCTTTCTTT